One sample yielded the 6 T cell receptor beta chains listed below, sequenced in a study of T cell responses to AZD1222 COVID-19 vaccine. The repertoire was sequenced with immunoSEQ multiplex PCR; TCRdb's copy has only in-frame clones and lacks some. The sample has roughly 70,000 clones, less than 85% seen once. Sample: peripheral blood, taken on day 0 of AZD1222 vaccination. These receptors were taken from an adult in good health.

The CDR3 sequence is CASSLRAEAVYEQYF. In nucleotides, the CDR3 is TGTGCCAGTAGTTTAAGAGCGGAGGCGGTGTACGAGCAGTACTTC. J is TRBJ2-7 and V is TRBV19, with D perhaps matching TRBD2 (5 bases). Germline loops: CDR1 LNHDA, CDR2 SQIVND (reference sequence). The CDR3 totals 15 residues. V shed 5 bases and J shed 4 bases, with 18 bases lying between them.

The rearrangement links TRBV2 to TRBJ2-1; no clear D gene. Germline V gene data show CDR1 as SNHLY and CDR2 as FYNNEI. This CDR3 has 12 amino acids. V lost 10 bases and J lost 4, with 11 bases in between. CDR3 loop: CAITGPYNEQFF. For the CDR3, the DNA is TGTGCCATTACGGGTCCTTACAATGAGCAGTTCTTC.

V gene TRBV18 combines with J gene TRBJ2-3; unclear D gene. Per the germline V gene, CDR1 is KGHSH and CDR2 is LQKENI. The V end was cut by 3 bases, the J end by 2 bases, with 12 bases between. CDR3 length: 15 amino acids. In DNA form, the CDR3 reads TGTGCCAGCTCACCGGCGACGCGGAACACAGATACGCAGTATTTT. The encoded protein is CASSPATRNTDTQYF.

V and J are TRBV10-2 and TRBJ1-1; no clear D. The CDR3 consists of 12 residues. With 5 bases removed from V and 8 bases from J, the gap between germline ends came to 12 bases. Germline V CDR1 and CDR2: WSHSY, SAAADI. The CDR3 is CASSPRTEEAFF. In DNA, the CDR3 is TGCGCCAGCAGTCCAAGGACGGAGGAAGCTTTCTTT.

The chain joins TRBV7-2 to TRBJ1-2, with 11 positions matching TRBD1. V lost 2 bases, J lost 5 bases, and 4 bases stayed unmatched. Germline V gives CDR1 SGHTA, CDR2 FQGNSA. CDR3 length: 15 residues. CDR3 DNA: TGTGCCAGCAGCTTATCCGGGACAGGGGGATATGGCTACACCTTC. Encoded protein: CASSLSGTGGYGYTF. Using reference TRBV7-2 and TRBJ1-2 for the parts outside the CDR3, the full variable domain is GAGVSQSPSNKVTEKGKDVELRCDPISGHTALYWYRQSLGQGLEFLIYFQGNSAPDKSGLPSDRFSAERTGGSVSTLTIQRTQQEDSAVYLCASSLSGTGGYGYTFGSGTRLTVV.

CDR3 region: CASRAGTSAYNEQFF. The CDR3 DNA reads TGTGCCAGCAGGGCCGGGACTAGCGCCTACAATGAGCAGTTCTTC. The chain is built from TRBV2 and TRBJ2-1; 10 positions agree with TRBD2. The CDR3 runs 15 residues. The junction had 4 bases not matched to a gene; V was cut back by 6 bases and J by 2 bases. Per the germline V gene, CDR1 is SNHLY and CDR2 is FYNNEI.